The 4 T cell receptor beta chains below come from one sample, sequenced in a study of T cells after yellow fever vaccination. TCRdb itself ran the 5' RACE reads through MiXCR, one entry per CDR3 protein. The sample yields some 670,000 distinct CDR3 sequences, 12% seen once. The sample consisted of PBMCs, taken on the day of the yellow fever booster vaccination. These TCRs come from a man younger than 40 who received the YFV17D yellow fever vaccine.

This clonotype was seen more than once but under ten times. The genes are TRBV20-1 and TRBJ1-5; no definite D call. The CDR3 sequence is 13 residues long. Germline V gene data show CDR1 as DFQATT and CDR2 as SNEGSKA (reference sequence). The V end lost 6 bases, the J end lost 1 base, and 10 bases lay between the germline ends. The CDR3 sequence is CSARGNSNQPQHF. For the CDR3, the DNA is TGCAGTGCCCGGGGAAACAGCAATCAGCCCCAGCATTTT.

V is TRBV30 and J is TRBJ1-1; D is ambiguous. The germline V and J ends were trimmed by 2 bases and 1 base, with 8 bases remaining between them. This CDR3 spans 13 amino acids. Per germline, CDR1 GTSNPN and CDR2 SVGIG (reference sequence). As DNA, the CDR3 is TGTGCCTGGAGTTGGGATCCGAACACTGAAGCTTTCTTT. This encodes CAWSWDPNTEAFF.

This clonotype was observed at least ten times. J is TRBJ2-5 and V is TRBV5-1; the match to TRBD2 covers 13 bases. Trimming cost V 0 bases and J 2 bases; bases outside gene matches: 1. The germline V gene has CDR1 SGHRS and CDR2 YFSETQ. The CDR3 is 16 residues long. As DNA, the CDR3 is TGCGCCAGCAGCTTGGGGACTAGCGGGAGTCAAGAGACCCAGTACTTC. It specifies CASSLGTSGSQETQYF.

The J gene is TRBJ1-2, the V gene TRBV7-9; 7 nucleotides agree with TRBD1. CDR3 length equals 14 residues. CDR1 and CDR2 from the germline V gene are SEHNR and FQNEAQ (reference sequence). Trimming cost V 5 bases and J 4 bases; bases outside gene matches: 7. CDR3 in amino acids: CASSPGGARYGYTF. The CDR3 DNA reads as TGTGCCAGCAGCCCAGGGGGGGCTCGCTATGGCTACACCTTC.